A selection of T cell receptor beta chains follows, all from one sample in a study of cytomegalovirus exposure and HLA in healthy donors. Sequencing used immunoSEQ multiplex PCR; TCRdb keeps in-frame clones, though not all of them. The data show under 200,000 clones, 70% to 80% seen once. The sequencing input was PBMCs. These receptors were taken from a woman younger than 45 in good health and CMV-seropositive. The conserved cysteine and the conserved F or W are not part of the CDR3 here. The order of the fields is CDR3 length, D gene, V gene, CDR3 protein. A D gene is named only where the DNA matches it firmly.

CDR3 length: 14; D gene: TRBD2; V gene: TRBV7-9; CDR3 protein: ASRASGKGPPYEQY
CDR3 length: 12; D gene: TRBD1; V gene: TRBV28; CDR3 protein: ASREGAINTEAF
CDR3 length: 13; D gene: .; V gene: TRBV7-8; CDR3 protein: ASSLVGREGDTQY
CDR3 length: 12; D gene: .; V gene: TRBV9; CDR3 protein: ASSVGHRDTEAF
CDR3 length: 12; D gene: .; V gene: TRBV12-2; CDR3 protein: ASRYTNRVETQY
CDR3 length: 12; D gene: .; V gene: TRBV15; CDR3 protein: ATSRARTYNEQF
CDR3 length: 14; D gene: TRBD1; V gene: TRBV5-6; CDR3 protein: ASSLGGGWGNQPQH
CDR3 length: 13; D gene: TRBD1; V gene: TRBV30; CDR3 protein: AWSQDREAGNTIY
CDR3 length: 13; D gene: .; V gene: TRBV4-3; CDR3 protein: ASSQGDFKGTEAF
CDR3 length: 14; D gene: .; V gene: TRBV5-6; CDR3 protein: ASSLEEGAGAYEQY